This paragraph reports one TCR beta chain. What it binds is not known. These data are taken from a study of cytomegalovirus exposure and HLA in healthy donors. Notes on the study in general: TCR beta V- and J-gene trimming was later associated with a missense DCLRE1C variant. Presence/absence analyses assumed roughly uniform sequencing depth across donors.

The germline V gene has CDR1 SQVTM and CDR2 ANQGSEA. CDR3 length: 15 residues. V gave up 3 bases and J gave up 6 bases; unmatched junction bases: 10. PCR was performed using 60 Vbeta and 13 Jbeta primers. Here immunoSEQ multiplex PCR was the method, and the copy in TCRdb shows in-frame clones only, minus some. In the table there are roughly 200,000 clones, approximately 85% of which are singletons. The chain has TRBV29-1 and TRBJ2-1; the match to TRBD2 covers 8 bases. Material: PBMCs. This receptor was taken from a woman aged 45-65 years in good health and CMV-seronegative. CDR3 sequence reads: CSVEGLAGRFNEQFF. The DNA for the CDR3 is TGCAGCGTTGAGGGTCTAGCGGGCCGATTCAATGAGCAGTTCTTC.